This TCR beta chain came from a study of blood T cell repertoires in COVID-19. Study-wide background: Sample material is recorded as cDNA or gDNA derived from T cells, B-cell-depleted T cells, or PBMCs.

Measured with immunoSEQ multiplex PCR; TCRdb has only the in-frame clones, and not every one. The sample yields fewer than 500,000 clones, roughly 90% seen once. Enrolled through a virtual design, the participants were between roughly 18 and 95 years of age and came from some 26 US areas. This sequence originates from a woman in her 30s with acute COVID-19. Sequenced material: PBMCs or T cells enriched from blood (not recorded which).

In DNA form, the CDR3 reads TGTGCCAGCAGCAAAGGACAGGGGGCCCGTGAAAAACTGTTTTTT. As protein: CASSKGQGAREKLFF. This sequence joins TRBV13 and TRBJ1-4; 11 nucleotides align to TRBD1. The CDR3 contains 15 residues. The junction had 6 bases not matched to a gene; V was cut back by 5 bases and J by 7 bases. Looked up from germline, CDR1 is PRHDT and CDR2 is FYEKMQ (reference sequence).